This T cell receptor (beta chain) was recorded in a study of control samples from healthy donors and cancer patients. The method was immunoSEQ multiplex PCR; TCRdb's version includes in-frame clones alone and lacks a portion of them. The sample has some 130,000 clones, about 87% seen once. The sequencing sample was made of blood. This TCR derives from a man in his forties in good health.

DNA of the CDR3: TGTGCCTGGGGACAGGGAGTCGGAAGAAATCAGCCCCAGCATTTT. As protein: CAWGQGVGRNQPQHF. The J gene is TRBJ1-5, the V gene TRBV30, with 8 nucleotides matching TRBD1. Unmatched junction bases numbered 10, after V lost 5 bases and J lost 4 bases. CDR3 length: 15 residues. Per the germline V gene, CDR1 is GTSNPN and CDR2 is SVGIG (reference sequence).